This entry is about one T cell receptor beta chain. Its antigen is still unknown. CDR1 and CDR2 (germline): MNHEY, SVGAGI. V was clipped by 5 bases and J by 4 bases, with 5 bases between them. The CDR3 consists of 11 residues. Sequencing sought depths of 1 in 200,000 to 1 in 1 million T cells. Using immunoSEQ multiplex PCR, the repertoire was profiled, and TCRdb retains in-frame clones only, with some absent. The sample yields around 70,000 clones, 68% seen once. This entry comes from a study of cytotoxic CD8 clonotypes in ibrutinib-treated CLL. The wider study: Some 25 partial and 2 complete responses; at median 68 months, roughly 15 remitted, some twelve progressed. Regarding the study as a whole: Public clonotypes were seen rarely and were contracted or stable on treatment. In comparison with age-matched healthy donors, baseline clonality was higher and tracked circulating CD8+ T-cell counts.

This chain joins TRBV6-5 and TRBJ2-5, with D hard to call. Source: PBMCs, taken after 12 months of ibrutinib treatment. The clonotype originates from a human donor with chronic lymphocytic leukemia. This CDR3 is CASSALETQYF. Written as DNA, the CDR3 is TGTGCCAGCAGTGCTCTAGAGACCCAGTACTTC.